The 12 T cell receptor beta chains below were found in one sample sequenced in a study of blood T cell repertoires in COVID-19. Profiled with immunoSEQ multiplex PCR; TCRdb holds only in-frame clones, not every one. The data contain under 250,000 clones, approximately 85% of them singletons. The sample comprised peripheral blood. The receptor set was obtained from a woman aged 70-85 years with COVID-19, enrolled during active disease.

This chain links TRBV19 with TRBJ1-2, with D perhaps TRBD1 (6 bases). The CDR3 contains 13 residues. V was cut by 4 bases and J by 8 bases, with 14 bases left in between. CDR1 and CDR2 (germline): LNHDA, SQIVND (reference sequence). In DNA, the CDR3 is TGTGCCAGTAGTACCTCAGGGGAAGGAGGCTACACCTTC. Its protein product is CASSTSGEGGYTF.

The V and J genes are TRBV18 and TRBJ2-1, with D uncertain. V was shortened by 8 bases and J by 8 bases, with 7 bases between the two germline ends. Germline V gene data show CDR1 as KGHSH and CDR2 as LQKENI. The CDR3 loop spans 10 amino acids. This chain's CDR3 is CASVGDEQFF. DNA for the CDR3: TGTGCCAGCGTGGGCGATGAGCAGTTCTTC.

This chain uses TRBV27 with TRBJ2-2, with 7 bases aligning to TRBD2. CDR3 length equals 15 residues. CDR1 and CDR2 from the germline V gene are MNHEY and SMNVEV (reference sequence). J lost 2 bases, V lost 4 bases, and 4 bases had no gene match. The CDR3: CASSSAGVNTGELFF. The CDR3 DNA reads as TGTGCCAGCAGTTCGGCGGGAGTTAACACCGGGGAGCTGTTTTTT.

This sequence joins TRBV12-5 and TRBJ1-5, with D tentatively TRBD1 (6 bases). V dropped 6 bases and J dropped 6 bases, with 15 bases sitting between them. The CDR3 loop spans 14 amino acids. Germline lookup yields CDR1 LGHNT and CDR2 FRNRAP. DNA of the CDR3: TGTGCTAGTGGACGAGGGACATCTGGTCAGCCCCAGCATTTT. The encoded protein is CASGRGTSGQPQHF.

The chain joins TRBV5-1 to TRBJ1-1; a possible D gene is TRBD1 (5 bases). Looked up from germline, CDR1 is SGHRS and CDR2 is YFSETQ. V was clipped by 0 bases and J by 3 bases, with 9 bases between them. The CDR3 has 14 amino acids. In DNA form, the CDR3 reads TGCGCCAGCAGCTTGGGGGGCGGGGACACTGAAGCTTTCTTT. Protein product: CASSLGGGDTEAFF.

The chain employs TRBV5-1 and TRBJ1-2, with D possibly matching TRBD1 (6 bases). V lost 4 bases to trimming and J lost 4 bases, with 8 bases between them. The CDR3 sequence is 12 residues long. The germline gives CDR1 SGHRS, CDR2 YFSETQ. The CDR3 loop is CASSRDTYGYTF. The CDR3 region has the DNA TGCGCCAGCAGCCGGGACACCTATGGCTACACCTTC.

V gene TRBV24-1 combines with J gene TRBJ2-5, with D perhaps TRBD2 (6 bases). The CDR3 is made up of 13 amino acids. Germline assignment: CDR1 KGHDR and CDR2 SFDVKD. V gave up 7 bases and J gave up 9 bases, with 17 bases separating them. CDR3 bases: TGTGCCACCAGCCCGTTTACTAGCTTGTCCCAGTACTTC. It yields the protein CATSPFTSLSQYF.

This clone occurred a few times. This sequence joins TRBV27 and TRBJ2-7; 9 bases are a match to TRBD1. V was pared by 5 bases and J by 3 bases, with 8 bases of the junction left unmatched. Germline CDR1 reads MNHEY; CDR2 reads SMNVEV (reference sequence). This CDR3 is built from 15 residues. The CDR3 DNA follows: TGTGCCAGCAGTCCAACCGGGACAGGGTACTACGAGCAGTACTTC. This codes for CASSPTGTGYYEQYF.

This chain joins TRBV27 and TRBJ2-7; D possibly corresponds to TRBD2 (7 bases). This CDR3 contains 15 residues. V lost 7 bases, J lost 1 base, and 17 bases lay in between. The germline V gene has CDR1 MNHEY and CDR2 SMNVEV (reference sequence). The CDR3 region has the DNA TGTGCCAGCACCTATGGGGGCGGGGGATCCTACGAGCAGTACTTC. The encoded protein is CASTYGGGGSYEQYF.

The chain has TRBV7-9 and TRBJ2-1; TRBD2 matches 10 bases. Losses at the gene ends were 1 base for V and 5 bases for J; bases not matched to a gene: 5. The CDR3 is 16 amino acids. The germline CDR1 and CDR2 sequences are SEHNR and FQNEAQ (reference sequence). CDR3 coding DNA: TGTGCCAGCAGCTTAGGGACTAGCGGTTACAACAATGAGCAGTTCTTC. It translates to CASSLGTSGYNNEQFF.

This clone appeared a single time. The chain has TRBV24-1 and TRBJ2-2, with a possible D match to TRBD2 (6 bases). The V end lost 5 bases, the J end lost 6 bases, and 12 bases lay between the germline ends. The CDR3 spans 14 residues. In germline, CDR1 is KGHDR, CDR2 SFDVKD. DNA of the CDR3: TGTGCCACCAGTGCGCGCGGGAAGTCCGGGGAGCTGTTTTTT. It translates to CATSARGKSGELFF.

This sequence joins TRBV25-1 and TRBJ1-3; no clear D gene. The V and J ends lost 3 bases and 4 bases respectively, with 13 bases between them. This CDR3 comprises 15 residues. Germline lookup yields CDR1 MGHDK and CDR2 SYGVNS. CDR3 sequence: CASSDLGFEGNTIYF. CDR3 nucleotide sequence: TGTGCCAGCAGTGACCTCGGGTTTGAAGGAAACACCATATATTTT.